Below are 21 T cell receptor beta chains sequenced from a single sample in a study of shared clonotypes between healthy human individuals. TCRdb's copy holds only in-frame clones and misses some; the assay was immunoSEQ multiplex PCR. The data hold around 2,000,000 clones, with 95% observed a single time. The sequenced material came from naive CD4+ T cells sorted from blood. Subset defined: CD45RA+ positively selected. These receptors all come from a young man in good health.

CDR3 loop: CASSLLGQGATNEKLFF. In nucleotides, the CDR3 is TGTGCCAGCAGCCTATTAGGACAGGGAGCAACTAATGAAAAACTGTTTTTT. This chain uses TRBV5-4 with TRBJ1-4, with TRBD1 identical over 8 bases. V dropped 4 bases and J dropped 0; count of bases not matched to a gene: 8. The length of the CDR3 is 17 residues. The germline V gene has CDR1 SGHNT and CDR2 YYREEE (reference sequence).

This chain joins TRBV5-4 and TRBJ2-7; TRBD2 agrees at 11 bases. The CDR3 consists of 15 residues. The germline CDR1 and CDR2 sequences are SGHNT and YYREEE (reference sequence). V lost 4 bases and J lost 2; bases outside the gene matches: 5. CDR3 protein: CASSTSGSGAYEQYF. CDR3 nucleotides: TGTGCCAGCAGCACTAGCGGGAGTGGGGCCTACGAGCAGTACTTC.

The chain employs TRBV25-1 and TRBJ2-7, with 7 bases matching TRBD2. V dropped 2 bases and J dropped 1; count of bases not matched to a gene: 2. The CDR3 is 14 residues long. Germline-derived CDR1 and CDR2 are MGHDK and SYGVNS. The DNA of the CDR3 is TGTGCCAGCAGTGAAGGGGGGGGATCCTACGAGCAGTACTTC. This encodes CASSEGGGSYEQYF.

The chain links TRBV28 to TRBJ2-2, with D maybe TRBD2 (6 bases). The CDR3 covers 12 residues. V gave up 11 bases and J gave up 0 bases, with 7 bases separating them. Germline V gives CDR1 MDHEN, CDR2 SYDVKM. The CDR3 sequence: CACGANTGELFF. CDR3 in DNA: TGTGCCTGCGGGGCGAACACCGGGGAGCTGTTTTTT.

The chain employs TRBV13 and TRBJ2-3; tentatively, D is TRBD2 (5 bases). Between the trimmed V and J ends, which lost 5 bases and 6 bases, there was a span of 21 bases. Germline CDR1 and CDR2: PRHDT and FYEKMQ (reference sequence). This CDR3 spans 16 amino acids. CDR3 amino acids: CASSRLARTDTDTQYF. The CDR3 coding sequence is TGTGCCAGCAGCCGATTAGCGCGAACTGACACCGATACGCAGTATTTT. The full variable domain, completed using reference TRBV13 and TRBJ2-3, is AAGVIQSPRHLIKEKRETATLKCYPIPRHDTVYWYQQGPGQDPQFLISFYEKMQSDKGSIPDRFSAQQFSDYHSELNMSSLELGDSALYFCASSRLARTDTDTQYFGPGTRLTVL.

The rearrangement links TRBV18 to TRBJ2-7; no definite D call. The CDR3 loop spans 13 amino acids. V was shortened by 2 bases and J by 6 bases, with 11 bases between the two germline ends. CDR1 and CDR2 (germline): KGHSH, LQKENI. The CDR3 bases are TGTGCCAGCTCACCAGCCAGTACTTCCGAGCAGTACTTC. Translating gives CASSPASTSEQYF.

To note about this clone: Additional DNA sequences in this sample encode the identical CDR3. The chain combines TRBV12-5 with TRBJ2-7; D is undetermined. Germline CDR1 is LGHNT and CDR2 is FRNRAP. V lost 6 bases, J lost 2 bases, and 5 bases lay in between. The CDR3 loop spans 11 amino acids. The CDR3 is CASGLTYEQYF. The CDR3 nucleotides are TGTGCTAGTGGATTAACCTACGAGCAGTACTTC.

The chain has TRBV19 and TRBJ2-2; 7 bases line up with TRBD2. CDR1 LNHDA and CDR2 SQIVND come from the germline V gene (reference sequence). The CDR3 loop spans 14 amino acids. The V gene end was trimmed by 2 bases and the J gene end by 5 bases; junction bases not matched to a gene: 2. CDR3 bases: TGTGCCAGTAGTATACGGGGGGAAACCGGGGAGCTGTTTTTT. It encodes CASSIRGETGELFF.

The chain carries TRBV27 and TRBJ1-6; D is unresolved. Germline V gene data show CDR1 as MNHEY and CDR2 as SMNVEV (reference sequence). The germline V and J ends were trimmed by 0 bases and 0 bases, with 9 bases remaining between them. The CDR3 contains 17 residues. CDR3 region: CASSLSVGSSYNSPLHF. As DNA, the CDR3 is TGTGCCAGCAGTTTATCGGTAGGAAGCTCCTATAATTCACCCCTCCACTTT.

Points on this clone: At one end, the junction sequence differs from germline, possibly due to a read error. V is TRBV6-5 and J is TRBJ1-1; D may be TRBD1 (5 bases). Germline V gives CDR1 MNHEY, CDR2 SVGAGI. This CDR3 region has 12 residues. The CDR3 DNA reads TGTGCCAGCAGTTACCCTCAGGGACGGCGGGTCTTT. This translates into CASSYPQGRRVF.

The V call is TRBV9, the J call TRBJ1-1, with TRBD1 as a possible D gene (6 bases). The CDR3 covers 14 residues. In germline, CDR1 is SGDLS, CDR2 YYNGEE. V lost 3 bases to trimming and J lost 5 bases, with 14 bases between them. CDR3 DNA sequence: TGTGCCAGCAGCGCCACCGCAGGGGCAACTGAAGCTTTCTTT. The encoded protein is CASSATAGATEAFF.

This rearrangement joins TRBV30 to TRBJ2-5; 11 bases are shared with TRBD2. Germline V lookup: CDR1 GTSNPN, CDR2 SVGIG (reference sequence). After removal of 3 bases from V and 2 bases from J, the junction contained 2 bases not matched to a gene. The CDR3 sequence is 14 residues long. CDR3 loop: CAWRASGGQETQYF. Written as DNA, the CDR3 is TGTGCCTGGAGGGCTAGCGGGGGGCAAGAGACCCAGTACTTC.

V is TRBV2 and J is TRBJ1-2, with 12 bases lining up with TRBD1. The CDR3 consists of 14 residues. The V gene end was trimmed by 6 bases and the J gene end by 4 bases; junction bases not matched to a gene: 3. Germline V gene sequence: CDR1 SNHLY, CDR2 FYNNEI. DNA for the CDR3: TGTGCCAGCAGGGGGACAGGGGGCGGCTATGGCTACACCTTC. Translation: CASRGTGGGYGYTF.

This chain connects TRBV7-9 to TRBJ1-4; perhaps TRBD1 as D (5 bases). Per germline, CDR1 SEHNR and CDR2 FQNEAQ (reference sequence). V was trimmed by 3 bases and J by 5 bases, leaving 10 bases between them. The CDR3 length is 14 residues. CDR3 sequence: CASSLTEGNEKLFF. The CDR3 region has the DNA TGTGCCAGCAGCTTGACAGAAGGGAATGAAAAACTGTTTTTT.

The V and J genes are TRBV5-1 and TRBJ2-7; TRBD1 might be the D (6 bases). V gave up 2 bases and J gave up 6 bases, with 18 bases separating them. Germline-derived CDR1 and CDR2 are SGHRS and YFSETQ. The CDR3 has 15 residues. The CDR3 DNA sequence: TGCGCCAGCAGCTTCGGGACAAGTGGGGGCCGCGAGCAGTACTTC. Its protein is CASSFGTSGGREQYF.

V is TRBV5-1 and J is TRBJ2-7; possible D gene TRBD2, 5 bases. Deletions cut 0 bases from V and 3 bases from J, with 13 bases between. CDR3 size: 15 residues. CDR1 and CDR2 (germline): SGHRS, YFSETQ. The CDR3 coding sequence is TGCGCCAGCAGCTTGGTTCCCCAAGCGGACTACGAGCAGTACTTC. This sequence encodes CASSLVPQADYEQYF.

The chain links TRBV4-1 to TRBJ2-7; 7 nucleotides align to TRBD2. Trimming cost V 4 bases and J 0 bases; bases outside gene matches: 6. This CDR3 region has 15 residues. Germline CDR1 and CDR2: MGHRA and YSYEKL. As DNA, the CDR3 is TGCGCCAGCAGCCTCCTAGCGGCGAGCTCCTACGAGCAGTACTTC. Protein: CASSLLAASSYEQYF.

In DNA form, the CDR3 reads TGTGCCAGCAGTGATCGGGGGGGCTCAGGAAACTACGAGCAGTACTTC. Translating it yields CASSDRGGSGNYEQYF. The chain joins TRBV6-1 to TRBJ2-7, with TRBD2 matching over 8 bases. The germline V gene has CDR1 MNHNS and CDR2 SASEGT. Trimming removed 3 bases from V and 3 bases from J; junction bases left unmatched: 10. This CDR3 comprises 16 residues.

The genes are TRBV27 and TRBJ2-1; maybe TRBD2 (6 bases). Germline CDR1 and CDR2: MNHEY and SMNVEV (reference sequence). The CDR3 loop spans 14 amino acids. With 6 bases removed from V and 4 bases from J, the gap between germline ends came to 13 bases. CDR3 residues: CASRTWDFYNEQFF. The CDR3 DNA sequence: TGTGCCAGCAGGACATGGGACTTTTACAATGAGCAGTTCTTC.

Details on this clone: The same CDR3 is also encoded by other DNA sequences in this sample. The genes are TRBV5-1 and TRBJ1-2, with no clear D. Between the trimmed V and J ends, which lost 4 bases and 3 bases, there was a span of 10 bases. The CDR3 has 13 amino acids. CDR1 SGHRS and CDR2 YFSETQ come from the germline V gene. Written as DNA, the CDR3 is TGCGCCAGCAGCCTGGAAGGTGACTATGGCTACACCTTC. It is translated as CASSLEGDYGYTF.

The chain combines TRBV4-1 with TRBJ1-2; tentative D call: TRBD1 (5 bases). Germline V gene data show CDR1 as MGHRA and CDR2 as YSYEKL. V was trimmed by 0 bases and J by 3 bases, leaving 14 bases between them. This CDR3 spans 16 amino acids. The CDR3 DNA reads TGCGCCAGCAGCCAAGAGGCCAGGGATGGATACTATGGCTACACCTTC. This gives the protein CASSQEARDGYYGYTF.